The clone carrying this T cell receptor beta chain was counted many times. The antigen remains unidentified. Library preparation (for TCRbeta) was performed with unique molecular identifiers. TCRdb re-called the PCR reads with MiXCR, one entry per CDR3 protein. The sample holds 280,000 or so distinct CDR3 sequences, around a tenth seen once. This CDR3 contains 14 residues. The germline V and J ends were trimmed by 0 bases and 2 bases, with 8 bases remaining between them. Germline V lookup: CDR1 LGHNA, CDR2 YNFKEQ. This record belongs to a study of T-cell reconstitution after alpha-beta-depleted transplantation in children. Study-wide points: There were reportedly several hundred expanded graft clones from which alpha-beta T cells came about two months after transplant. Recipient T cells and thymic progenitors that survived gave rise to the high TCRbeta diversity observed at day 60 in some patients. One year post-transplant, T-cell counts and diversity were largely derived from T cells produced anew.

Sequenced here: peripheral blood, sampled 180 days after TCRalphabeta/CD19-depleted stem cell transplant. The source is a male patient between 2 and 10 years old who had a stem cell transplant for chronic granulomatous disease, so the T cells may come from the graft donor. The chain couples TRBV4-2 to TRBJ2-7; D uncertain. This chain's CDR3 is CASSQDGIAYEQYF. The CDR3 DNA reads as TGTGCCAGCAGCCAAGACGGCATAGCCTACGAGCAGTACTTC.